A selection of T cell receptor beta chains follows, all from one sample in a study of blood T cell repertoires in COVID-19. TCRdb keeps only in-frame clones here, not all; method: immunoSEQ multiplex PCR. The data contain around 60,000 clones, roughly 86% of them singletons. Material: peripheral blood. The receptor source for this set is a man aged 45-65 years with active COVID-19. Both conserved end residues are part of each CDR3. The D gene is left open where the match is weak. Rows may omit the clone size; those that give it use once, few, many or a size class.

V gene	J gene	D gene	clone size	CDR3 protein	CDR3 DNA
TRBV30	TRBJ1-3	.	few	CAWRVTAGNTIYF	TGTGCCTGGAGGGTTACAGCTGGAAACACCATATATTTT
TRBV4-3	TRBJ2-3	.	.	CASSQDNGGSTDTQYF	TGCGCCAGCAGCCAAGATAATGGCGGGAGCACAGATACGCAGTATTTT
TRBV29-1	TRBJ2-2	.	.	CSVRMRAGTGELFF	TGCAGCGTTCGCATGAGGGCCGGCACCGGGGAGCTGTTTTTT
TRBV5-4	TRBJ2-5	.	.	CASSLATQETQYF	TGTGCCAGCAGCCTAGCGACCCAAGAGACCCAGTACTTC
TRBV6-2/TRBV6-3	TRBJ1-2	.	.	CASSYMQGSHGYTF	TGTGCCAGCAGTTACATGCAGGGGTCGCATGGCTACACCTTC
TRBV9	TRBJ2-5	TRBD2	.	CASSVAASGGGGETQYF	TGTGCCAGCAGCGTAGCGGCTAGCGGGGGTGGAGGGGAGACCCAGTACTTC
TRBV10-3	TRBJ1-3	.	.	CAISAPEDSSGNTIYF	TGTGCCATCAGTGCTCCCGAGGACTCCTCTGGAAACACCATATATTTT
TRBV7-8	TRBJ2-3	TRBD2	.	CASSLGLAGGPYTQYF	TGTGCCAGCAGCCTGGGGCTAGCGGGGGGGCCGTATACGCAGTATTTT
TRBV7-3	TRBJ2-1	TRBD2	.	CASSPSGGANNEQFF	TGTGCCAGCAGCCCTAGCGGGGGGGCCAACAATGAGCAGTTCTTC
TRBV19	TRBJ1-4	.	once	CASKPGEATNEKLFF	TGTGCCAGTAAACCAGGCGAAGCAACTAATGAAAAACTGTTTTTT
TRBV5-1	TRBJ2-3	.	.	CASSLELMGGLRTDTQYF	TGCGCCAGCAGCTTGGAGCTAATGGGGGGGCTACGCACAGATACGCAGTATTTT
TRBV6-5	TRBJ1-3	.	.	CASSYPGGNTIYF	TGTGCCAGCAGTTACCCCGGGGGAAACACCATATATTTT
TRBV30	TRBJ1-1	TRBD1	.	CAWSVGETGRTEAFF	TGTGCCTGGAGTGTGGGCGAGACAGGGAGGACTGAAGCTTTCTTT
TRBV10-1	TRBJ2-6	.	.	CASSPPGTFRSGANVLTF	TGCGCCAGCAGCCCACCCGGGACTTTCCGCTCTGGGGCCAACGTCCTGACTTTC
TRBV7-9	TRBJ1-1	.	few	CASSVTTNTEAFF	TGTGCCAGCAGCGTGACAACGAACACTGAAGCTTTCTTT
TRBV5-4	TRBJ2-3	TRBD2	few	CASSSKAGGGMYSGTDTQYF	TGTGCCAGCAGCTCAAAAGCGGGGGGCGGGATGTATAGCGGGACAGATACGCAGTATTTT
TRBV12-5	TRBJ2-2	TRBD2	.	CASGPGAGFTGELFF	TGTGCTAGTGGTCCCGGAGCGGGGTTTACCGGGGAGCTGTTTTTT
TRBV6-5	TRBJ1-2	TRBD1	.	CASRGRDRGIYGYTF	TGTGCCAGCAGGGGTCGGGACAGGGGGATCTATGGCTACACCTTC
TRBV7-9	TRBJ2-7	.	.	CASSHRVTSYEQYF	TGTGCCAGCAGCCACCGGGTCACCTCCTACGAGCAGTACTTC
TRBV3-1/TRBV3-2	TRBJ2-3	TRBD2	.	CASSQGLAGAGDTQYF	TGTGCCAGCAGCCAAGGGCTAGCGGGGGCGGGGGATACGCAGTATTTT
TRBV5-1	TRBJ1-2	.	.	CASSPEPRGGYGYTF	TGCGCCAGCAGCCCGGAGCCCAGGGGCGGTTATGGCTACACCTTC
TRBV14	TRBJ2-2	TRBD2	.	CASSLWTSGNTGELFF	TGTGCCAGCAGCCTTTGGACTAGCGGGAACACCGGGGAGCTGTTTTTT
TRBV7-2	TRBJ2-7	.	.	CASSFRGGAGEQYF	TGTGCCAGCAGCTTTAGAGGGGGGGCCGGTGAGCAGTACTTC
TRBV6-5	TRBJ2-5	TRBD1	.	CASSYSGQGPETQYF	TGTGCCAGCAGTTACTCGGGACAGGGGCCCGAGACCCAGTACTTC
TRBV3-1/TRBV3-2	TRBJ1-6	TRBD1	.	CASSQVVRYRGDSPLHF	TGTGCCAGCAGCCAAGTCGTAAGGTACAGGGGGGACTCACCCCTCCACTTT
TRBV24-1	TRBJ2-3	TRBD2	once	CATLRGGLKTDTQYF	TGTGCCACCCTTCGGGGGGGACTTAAAACAGATACGCAGTATTTT
TRBV6-6	TRBJ1-1	.	.	CASSYTGNAEAFF	TGTGCCAGCAGTTACACAGGGAACGCTGAAGCTTTCTTT
TRBV10-3	TRBJ2-7	TRBD1	.	CAITGTGTEQYF	TGTGCCATCACCGGGACAGGGACCGAGCAGTACTTC
TRBV6-5	TRBJ2-1	.	.	CASSLGSSYNEQFF	TGTGCCAGCAGTCTGGGGAGCTCCTACAATGAGCAGTTCTTC
TRBV6-5	TRBJ2-7	.	.	CASMAVDSLYF	TGTGCCAGCATGGCAGTGGACAGCCTGTACTTC
TRBV7-9	TRBJ2-2	.	.	CASSSGSTNTGELFF	TGTGCCAGCAGCTCAGGTTCTACCAACACCGGGGAGCTGTTTTTT
TRBV11-3	TRBJ2-2	TRBD2	.	CASSLPAGGRTGELFF	TGTGCCAGCAGCTTACCAGCGGGGGGGCGTACCGGGGAGCTGTTTTTT
TRBV10-3	TRBJ2-2	.	few	CAISDSLVGNTGELFF	TGTGCCATCAGTGATTCTCTAGTGGGGAACACCGGGGAGCTGTTTTTT
TRBV14	TRBJ2-4	TRBD1	.	CASSQVSDRSELVAKNIQYF	TGTGCCAGCAGCCAAGTTTCGGACAGGTCAGAGTTGGTAGCCAAAAACATTCAGTACTTC
TRBV2	TRBJ1-3	.	.	CASRFDTGNSGNTIYF	TGTGCCAGCAGGTTTGACACCGGGAACTCTGGAAACACCATATATTTT
TRBV6-2/TRBV6-3	TRBJ1-4	TRBD1	once	CASSRIGNRGTNEKLFF	TGTGCCAGCAGCAGAATCGGCAACAGGGGAACTAATGAAAAACTGTTTTTT
TRBV7-8	TRBJ1-6	.	.	CASSPTIRGDSPLHF	TGTGCCAGCAGCCCCACAATCCGAGGTGATTCACCCCTCCACTTT
TRBV7-2	TRBJ1-1	.	.	CASSPRGGNTEAFF	TGTGCCAGCAGCCCCCGGGGGGGGAATACTGAAGCTTTCTTT
TRBV10-3	TRBJ2-1	TRBD1	.	CAIFSGGSYNEQFF	TGTGCCATTTTTTCAGGGGGCTCCTACAATGAGCAGTTCTTC
TRBV11-2	TRBJ1-4	.	.	CASSLVRAPEKLFF	TGTGCCAGCAGCTTAGTCAGGGCCCCTGAAAAACTGTTTTTT
TRBV3-1/TRBV3-2	TRBJ2-2	.	.	CASSHRGMGELFF	TGTGCCAGCAGCCATCGGGGTATGGGGGAGCTGTTTTTT
TRBV4-3	TRBJ2-5	TRBD2	.	CASSQEGSGGETQYF	TGCGCCAGCAGCCAAGAAGGCAGCGGGGGGGAGACCCAGTACTTC
TRBV2	TRBJ1-2	.	.	CASVYSGLPNYGYTF	TGTGCCAGCGTATATTCGGGACTTCCTAACTATGGCTACACCTTC
TRBV6-5	TRBJ1-2	.	once	CASSLQQSYGYTF	TGTGCCAGCAGTTTACAACAGAGCTATGGCTACACCTTC
TRBV14	TRBJ1-4	TRBD1	.	CASSQGDRGRRTNEKLFF	TGTGCCAGCAGCCAAGGGGACAGGGGGCGTCGAACTAATGAAAAACTGTTTTTT